This T cell receptor beta chain is drawn from a study of blood T cell repertoires in COVID-19. This CDR3 contains 16 residues. V shed 1 base, J shed 0 bases, and the junction held 4 bases outside the gene matches. The germline CDR1 and CDR2 sequences are SGHRS and YFSETQ. The protocol was immunoSEQ multiplex PCR, while the TCRdb copy is restricted to in-frame clones and leaves out a portion. The sample holds approximately 260,000 clones, about four fifths seen once. The source of this sequence is a woman of 80 years or more with acute or convalescent COVID-19. Sequenced: peripheral blood. The gene calls are TRBV5-1 and TRBJ1-3; 7 bases align to TRBD1. CDR3 protein: CASSLSGQISGNTIYF. The CDR3 bases are TGCGCCAGCAGCTTGTCGGGACAGATCTCTGGAAACACCATATATTTT.